Listed below are T cell receptor beta chains from one sample, sequenced in a study of blood T cell repertoires in COVID-19. The repertoire was sequenced with immunoSEQ multiplex PCR; TCRdb's copy has only in-frame clones and lacks some. Of 210,000 or so clones in the sample, roughly four fifths were seen once. The material sequenced was PBMCs or T cells enriched from blood (not recorded which). The receptors stem from a man in his sixties who had recovered from COVID-19. The conserved cysteine and the conserved F or W are not part of the CDR3 here. Each record gives: J gene, V gene, CDR3 protein.

j_call: TRBJ2-1; v_call: TRBV7-2; cdr3_aa: ASSLGKGTYNEQF
j_call: TRBJ1-2; v_call: TRBV4-2; cdr3_aa: ASSQGDREEGGYT
j_call: TRBJ1-1; v_call: TRBV12-3/TRBV12-4; cdr3_aa: ASSPTVNTEAF
j_call: TRBJ2-2; v_call: TRBV5-1; cdr3_aa: ASTPLDVAGVSFGELF
j_call: TRBJ1-4; v_call: TRBV6-5; cdr3_aa: ASTGQGMLGLF
j_call: TRBJ1-1; v_call: TRBV11-3; cdr3_aa: ASRGQMNTEAF
j_call: TRBJ1-1; v_call: TRBV6-5; cdr3_aa: ASSYKHSGHTEAF
j_call: TRBJ1-4; v_call: TRBV19; cdr3_aa: ASSISDEKLF
j_call: TRBJ2-5; v_call: TRBV18; cdr3_aa: ASSPSSGEETQY
j_call: TRBJ2-2; v_call: TRBV7-3; cdr3_aa: ASSLTLNRGGYTGELF
j_call: TRBJ1-1; v_call: TRBV2; cdr3_aa: ASLMGQVNTEAF
j_call: TRBJ2-7; v_call: TRBV19; cdr3_aa: ASSREISPYEQY
j_call: TRBJ2-3; v_call: TRBV4-3; cdr3_aa: ASSQDEITDTQY
j_call: TRBJ2-7; v_call: TRBV5-6; cdr3_aa: ASSLVVSSGGRYEQY
j_call: TRBJ2-3; v_call: TRBV5-1; cdr3_aa: ASSMDGQGADTQY
j_call: TRBJ1-4; v_call: TRBV11-2; cdr3_aa: ASSFLSMDRVGEKLF
j_call: TRBJ1-1; v_call: TRBV2; cdr3_aa: ASSDRVGAF
j_call: TRBJ2-3; v_call: TRBV11-3; cdr3_aa: ASSIRGGPRGTDTQY
j_call: TRBJ2-3; v_call: TRBV2; cdr3_aa: ASSLLFGDTQY
j_call: TRBJ1-2; v_call: TRBV19; cdr3_aa: ASSVTGGSGYT
j_call: TRBJ2-2; v_call: TRBV5-1; cdr3_aa: ASRYGQITGELF
j_call: TRBJ1-1; v_call: TRBV18; cdr3_aa: ASSQQGTEAF
j_call: TRBJ1-5; v_call: TRBV19; cdr3_aa: ASSRTASQPQH
j_call: TRBJ1-1; v_call: TRBV10-3; cdr3_aa: AISPREQNTEAF
j_call: TRBJ1-1; v_call: TRBV7-2; cdr3_aa: ASSRRPHRAVNTEAF
j_call: TRBJ1-2; v_call: TRBV18; cdr3_aa: ASSPPYREYGYT
j_call: TRBJ1-1; v_call: TRBV13; cdr3_aa: ASSVQQGANTEAF
j_call: TRBJ1-2; v_call: TRBV15; cdr3_aa: ATSRDGGNYGYT
j_call: TRBJ1-2; v_call: TRBV5-1; cdr3_aa: ASREGTGNYGYT
j_call: TRBJ2-1; v_call: TRBV7-2; cdr3_aa: ASSLGGIVGNEQF
j_call: TRBJ1-4; v_call: TRBV29-1; cdr3_aa: SVSVNEKLF
j_call: TRBJ2-7; v_call: TRBV7-9; cdr3_aa: ASSPGYEQY
j_call: TRBJ2-7; v_call: TRBV4-2; cdr3_aa: ASSGAGSVDEQY
j_call: TRBJ1-5; v_call: TRBV7-6; cdr3_aa: ASSLELGHVNQPQH
j_call: TRBJ2-3; v_call: TRBV25-1; cdr3_aa: ASSEYGGLAADTQY
j_call: TRBJ1-1; v_call: TRBV5-4; cdr3_aa: ASSDRVRAEAF
j_call: TRBJ1-5; v_call: TRBV19; cdr3_aa: ASRTTGWDSNQPQH
j_call: TRBJ2-6; v_call: TRBV18; cdr3_aa: ASSPPNRGLSGANVLT
j_call: TRBJ1-2; v_call: TRBV4-3; cdr3_aa: ASSQGTAGTNYGYT
j_call: TRBJ1-5; v_call: TRBV19; cdr3_aa: ASSIKSFRMSGQPQH